Listed below are T cell receptor beta chains from one sample, sequenced in a study of blood T cell repertoires in COVID-19. TCRdb's table, derived via immunoSEQ multiplex PCR, lists solely in-frame clones and lacks some. The sample has about 90,000 clones; roughly 80% are singletons. The sample taken for sequencing was peripheral blood. The receptors were gathered from a woman aged 70-85 years with acute or convalescent COVID-19. Both conserved end residues are part of each CDR3. D genes are given only for firm matches. Expanded clones get a size class; other rows say once, few or many, or leave the size out.

cdr3_length: 20
v_call: TRBV11-3
clone_size: few
d_call: TRBD2
j_call: TRBJ2-3
cdr3_nt: TGTGCCAGCAGCTTGACCTTGCGGGGTAAAGCTAGCGGGAGTGCAGATACGCAGTATTTT
cdr3_aa: CASSLTLRGKASGSADTQYF

cdr3_length: 15
v_call: TRBV11-2
clone_size: -
d_call: -
j_call: TRBJ2-2
cdr3_nt: TGTGCCAGCAGCCCCGGGACAATAAACACCGGGGAGCTGTTTTTT
cdr3_aa: CASSPGTINTGELFF

cdr3_length: 13
v_call: TRBV9
clone_size: once
d_call: -
j_call: TRBJ2-7
cdr3_nt: TGTGCCAGCAGCGTGGCGGATTCCTACGAGCAGTACTTC
cdr3_aa: CASSVADSYEQYF

cdr3_length: 17
v_call: TRBV9
clone_size: -
d_call: TRBD2
j_call: TRBJ2-3
cdr3_nt: TGTGCCAGCAGCCCAGTCGGACTAGCAGCCGCCGTGGATACGCAGTATTTT
cdr3_aa: CASSPVGLAAAVDTQYF

cdr3_length: 14
v_call: TRBV28
clone_size: -
d_call: -
j_call: TRBJ2-5
cdr3_nt: TGTGCCAGCAGTATCCGGGATAACCAAGAGACCCAGTACTTC
cdr3_aa: CASSIRDNQETQYF

cdr3_length: 11
v_call: TRBV30
clone_size: -
d_call: -
j_call: TRBJ2-3
cdr3_nt: TGTGCCTGGAGTATAATGGATACGCAGTATTTT
cdr3_aa: CAWSIMDTQYF

cdr3_length: 13
v_call: TRBV9
clone_size: -
d_call: TRBD1
j_call: TRBJ2-1
cdr3_nt: TGTGCCAGCAGCGTAGAACAGGGGGATGAGCAGTTCTTC
cdr3_aa: CASSVEQGDEQFF

cdr3_length: 15
v_call: TRBV5-4
clone_size: -
d_call: TRBD2
j_call: TRBJ2-1
cdr3_nt: TGTGCCAGCAGCAAGGGACTAGCGGCGGAGAATGAGCAGTTCTTC
cdr3_aa: CASSKGLAAENEQFF

cdr3_length: 14
v_call: TRBV11-2
clone_size: -
d_call: -
j_call: TRBJ1-1
cdr3_nt: TGTGCCAGCAGCTTGGCTCGACAGAACACTGAAGCTTTCTTT
cdr3_aa: CASSLARQNTEAFF

cdr3_length: 16
v_call: TRBV19
clone_size: -
d_call: TRBD2
j_call: TRBJ2-5
cdr3_nt: TGTGCCAGTAGTAGACTAGCGGGGGGGCTGGGAGAGACCCAGTACTTC
cdr3_aa: CASSRLAGGLGETQYF

cdr3_length: 16
v_call: TRBV23-1
clone_size: -
d_call: TRBD1
j_call: TRBJ2-1
cdr3_nt: TGCGCCAGCGCTCATCGACAGGGGCGCTCCTACAATGAGCAGTTCTTC
cdr3_aa: CASAHRQGRSYNEQFF

cdr3_length: 12
v_call: TRBV29-1
clone_size: -
d_call: -
j_call: TRBJ2-3
cdr3_nt: TGCAGCGTTAGTGGCAGTCCAGATACGCAGTATTTT
cdr3_aa: CSVSGSPDTQYF

cdr3_length: 15
v_call: TRBV6-5
clone_size: -
d_call: TRBD2
j_call: TRBJ2-1
cdr3_nt: TGTGCCAGCTCCGAGCAAAGGACGGGAGGCAATGAGCAGTTCTTC
cdr3_aa: CASSEQRTGGNEQFF

cdr3_length: 13
v_call: TRBV9
clone_size: -
d_call: -
j_call: TRBJ1-1
cdr3_nt: TGTGCCAGCAGTGCAGGAATGAACACTGAAGCTTTCTTT
cdr3_aa: CASSAGMNTEAFF

cdr3_length: 14
v_call: TRBV19
clone_size: -
d_call: TRBD1
j_call: TRBJ2-7
cdr3_nt: TGTGCCAGTAGTAGACCGGGACAGGGCTACGAGCAGTACTTC
cdr3_aa: CASSRPGQGYEQYF

cdr3_length: 11
v_call: TRBV6-6
clone_size: once
d_call: -
j_call: TRBJ2-1
cdr3_nt: TGTGCCAGCAGTTACCAGGATGAGCAGTTCTTC
cdr3_aa: CASSYQDEQFF

cdr3_length: 14
v_call: TRBV7-2
clone_size: -
d_call: -
j_call: TRBJ2-3
cdr3_nt: TGTGCCAGCAGTTACAGGCCCGGCACAGATACGCAGTATTTT
cdr3_aa: CASSYRPGTDTQYF

cdr3_length: 13
v_call: TRBV6-2/TRBV6-3
clone_size: -
d_call: -
j_call: TRBJ1-2
cdr3_nt: TGTGCCAGCAGTTACAGACAGTACTATGGCTACACCTTC
cdr3_aa: CASSYRQYYGYTF

cdr3_length: 12
v_call: TRBV5-1
clone_size: -
d_call: -
j_call: TRBJ2-3
cdr3_nt: TGCGCCAGCAGCTTGCCCGCAGATACGCAGTATTTT
cdr3_aa: CASSLPADTQYF

cdr3_length: 17
v_call: TRBV6-2/TRBV6-3
clone_size: many
d_call: TRBD2
j_call: TRBJ2-2
cdr3_nt: TGTGCCAGCAGTTACACAAAAAGCGGGATGAACACCGGGGAGCTGTTTTTT
cdr3_aa: CASSYTKSGMNTGELFF

cdr3_length: 13
v_call: TRBV12-3/TRBV12-4
clone_size: -
d_call: -
j_call: TRBJ2-5
cdr3_nt: TGTGCCAGCAGTTCATCCGGAGAAGAGACCCAGTACTTC
cdr3_aa: CASSSSGEETQYF

cdr3_length: 18
v_call: TRBV25-1
clone_size: -
d_call: TRBD2
j_call: TRBJ2-3
cdr3_nt: TGTGCCAGCAGCCTAGCGGGAGGGCCTTTGGTTCTCCCAGATACGCAGTATTTT
cdr3_aa: CASSLAGGPLVLPDTQYF

cdr3_length: 14
v_call: TRBV6-1
clone_size: -
d_call: -
j_call: TRBJ2-2
cdr3_nt: TGTGCCAGCAGTGAAGGCGGGAACACCGGGGAGCTGTTTTTT
cdr3_aa: CASSEGGNTGELFF

cdr3_length: 14
v_call: TRBV5-1
clone_size: -
d_call: -
j_call: TRBJ2-7
cdr3_nt: TGCGCCAGCAGCTTGGCGGGACACCCCTCCGAGCAGTACTTC
cdr3_aa: CASSLAGHPSEQYF

cdr3_length: 14
v_call: TRBV6-5
clone_size: -
d_call: -
j_call: TRBJ1-1
cdr3_nt: TGTGCCAGCAGTTACGGGCAGGGAAAGGCTGAAGCTTTCTTT
cdr3_aa: CASSYGQGKAEAFF

cdr3_length: 15
v_call: TRBV28
clone_size: -
d_call: -
j_call: TRBJ2-7
cdr3_nt: TGTGCCAGCAGCAGACAGACAGGCCTCGCAGGCGGGCAGTACTTC
cdr3_aa: CASSRQTGLAGGQYF

cdr3_length: 16
v_call: TRBV19
clone_size: -
d_call: TRBD2
j_call: TRBJ2-7
cdr3_nt: TGTGCCAGTAGTATCCCGACTAGCGGGGGCCTTCGCGAGCAGTACTTC
cdr3_aa: CASSIPTSGGLREQYF

cdr3_length: 12
v_call: TRBV10-3
clone_size: -
d_call: TRBD1
j_call: TRBJ1-1
cdr3_nt: TGTGCCGTCCAGGGGGTCGGCACTGAAGCTTTCTTT
cdr3_aa: CAVQGVGTEAFF

cdr3_length: 14
v_call: TRBV6-5
clone_size: -
d_call: TRBD1
j_call: TRBJ1-1
cdr3_nt: TGTGCCAGCAGTCCCGTTGGACAGGGGGCCTCAGCTTTCTTT
cdr3_aa: CASSPVGQGASAFF

cdr3_length: 14
v_call: TRBV7-9
clone_size: -
d_call: -
j_call: TRBJ2-7
cdr3_nt: TGTGCCAGCAGCGACCGGGACAATGCCTACGAGCAGTACTTC
cdr3_aa: CASSDRDNAYEQYF

cdr3_length: 16
v_call: TRBV19
clone_size: once
d_call: -
j_call: TRBJ2-6
cdr3_nt: TGTGCCAGTAAAATGACAGCGATCTCTGGGGCCAACGTCCTGACTTTC
cdr3_aa: CASKMTAISGANVLTF

cdr3_length: 15
v_call: TRBV19
clone_size: -
d_call: -
j_call: TRBJ2-6
cdr3_nt: TGTGCCAGTAGTTCAGAGGGATCTGGGGCCAACGTCCTGACTTTC
cdr3_aa: CASSSEGSGANVLTF

cdr3_length: 14
v_call: TRBV5-4
clone_size: few
d_call: -
j_call: TRBJ2-5
cdr3_nt: TGTGCCAGCAGCCTCGAGTTGGGGCGAGAGACCCAGTACTTC
cdr3_aa: CASSLELGRETQYF

cdr3_length: 16
v_call: TRBV2
clone_size: once
d_call: -
j_call: TRBJ2-7
cdr3_nt: TGTGCCAGCAGTCCCCGTTTTCCGCGGGCCTCCTACGAGCAGTACTTC
cdr3_aa: CASSPRFPRASYEQYF

cdr3_length: 14
v_call: TRBV5-1
clone_size: once
d_call: TRBD1
j_call: TRBJ1-6
cdr3_nt: TGCGCCAGCAGCTCTAGACAGGGAATCGCACCCCTCCACTTT
cdr3_aa: CASSSRQGIAPLHF

cdr3_length: 13
v_call: TRBV12-3/TRBV12-4
clone_size: -
d_call: -
j_call: TRBJ2-6
cdr3_nt: TGTGCCAGCCACAGGGCTGGGGCCAACGTCCTGACTTTC
cdr3_aa: CASHRAGANVLTF

cdr3_length: 15
v_call: TRBV5-6
clone_size: once
d_call: -
j_call: TRBJ2-7
cdr3_nt: TGTGCCAGCAGCGCAAGGGGCGTTGGCCCATACGAGCAGTACTTC
cdr3_aa: CASSARGVGPYEQYF

cdr3_length: 16
v_call: TRBV5-5
clone_size: -
d_call: TRBD1
j_call: TRBJ1-6
cdr3_nt: TGTGCCAGCAGCTTGGTGACAGGGTTTTGGAATTCACCCCTCCACTTT
cdr3_aa: CASSLVTGFWNSPLHF

cdr3_length: 14
v_call: TRBV5-6
clone_size: few
d_call: -
j_call: TRBJ1-4
cdr3_nt: TGTGCCAGCAGCCTAGGGGTTTTTAATGAAAAACTGTTTTTT
cdr3_aa: CASSLGVFNEKLFF

cdr3_length: 11
v_call: TRBV19
clone_size: -
d_call: -
j_call: TRBJ2-1
cdr3_nt: TGTGCCAGTAGAAATCGGGATGAGCAGTTCTTC
cdr3_aa: CASRNRDEQFF

cdr3_length: 16
v_call: TRBV19
clone_size: -
d_call: -
j_call: TRBJ1-2
cdr3_nt: TGTGCCAGTAGTACGCCGGGACAAGGGTTTCTCGGTGGCTACACCTTC
cdr3_aa: CASSTPGQGFLGGYTF

cdr3_length: 15
v_call: TRBV28
clone_size: -
d_call: -
j_call: TRBJ2-7
cdr3_nt: TGTGCCAGCAGTCCCTCCCTGCCAGGTACCTACGAGCAGTACTTC
cdr3_aa: CASSPSLPGTYEQYF

cdr3_length: 15
v_call: TRBV2
clone_size: -
d_call: TRBD1
j_call: TRBJ2-5
cdr3_nt: TGTGCCAGCAAGATGACAGGGGGCTTGGGAGAGACCCAGTACTTC
cdr3_aa: CASKMTGGLGETQYF